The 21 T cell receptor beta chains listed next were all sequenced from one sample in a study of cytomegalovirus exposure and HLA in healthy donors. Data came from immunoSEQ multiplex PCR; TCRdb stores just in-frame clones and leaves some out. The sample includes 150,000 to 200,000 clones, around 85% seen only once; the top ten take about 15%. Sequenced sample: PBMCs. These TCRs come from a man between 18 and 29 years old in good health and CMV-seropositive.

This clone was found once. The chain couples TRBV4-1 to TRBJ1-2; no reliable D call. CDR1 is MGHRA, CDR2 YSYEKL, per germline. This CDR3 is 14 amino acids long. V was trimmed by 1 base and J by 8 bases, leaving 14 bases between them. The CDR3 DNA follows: TGCGCCAGCAGCCAAGTGGGCGGGGAAGCGGGCTACACCTTC. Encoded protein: CASSQVGGEAGYTF.

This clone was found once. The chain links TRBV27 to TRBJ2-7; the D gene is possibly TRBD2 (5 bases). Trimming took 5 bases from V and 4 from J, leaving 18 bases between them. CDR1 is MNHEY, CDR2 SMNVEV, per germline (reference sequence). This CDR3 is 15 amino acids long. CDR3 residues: CASSISMASRYEQYF. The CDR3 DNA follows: TGTGCCAGCAGTATCTCCATGGCTAGCAGATACGAGCAGTACTTC.

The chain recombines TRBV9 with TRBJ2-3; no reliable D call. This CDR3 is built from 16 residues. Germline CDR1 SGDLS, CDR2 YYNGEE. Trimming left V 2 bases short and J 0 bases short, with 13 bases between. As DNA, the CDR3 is TGTGCCAGCAGCGTCTCCCGCGTAATTAGCACAGATACGCAGTATTTT. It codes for CASSVSRVISTDTQYF.

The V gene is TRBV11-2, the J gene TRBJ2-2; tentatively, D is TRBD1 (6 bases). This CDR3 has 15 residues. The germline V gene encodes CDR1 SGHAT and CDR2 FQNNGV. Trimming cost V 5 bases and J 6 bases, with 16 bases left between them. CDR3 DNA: TGTGCCAGCAGCCTCAACGGACAGCAGGCCGGGGAGCTGTTTTTT. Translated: CASSLNGQQAGELFF.

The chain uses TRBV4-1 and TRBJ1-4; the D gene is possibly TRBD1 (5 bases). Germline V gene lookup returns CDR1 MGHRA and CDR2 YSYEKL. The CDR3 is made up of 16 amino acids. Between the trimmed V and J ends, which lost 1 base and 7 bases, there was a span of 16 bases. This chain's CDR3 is CASSQGRSGWGEKLFF. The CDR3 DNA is TGCGCCAGCAGCCAAGGGCGTTCAGGGTGGGGTGAAAAACTGTTTTTT.

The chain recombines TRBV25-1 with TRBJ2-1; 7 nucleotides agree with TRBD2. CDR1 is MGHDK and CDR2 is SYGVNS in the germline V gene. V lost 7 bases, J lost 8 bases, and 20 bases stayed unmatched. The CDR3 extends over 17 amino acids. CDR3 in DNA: TGTGCCAGCACACTCGGCCTATCGGGACTACATCGGGATGAGCAGTTCTTC. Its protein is CASTLGLSGLHRDEQFF. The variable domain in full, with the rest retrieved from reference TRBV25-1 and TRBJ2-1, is EADIYQTPRYLVIGTGKKITLECSQTMGHDKMYWYQQDPGMELHLIHYSYGVNSTEKGDLSSESTVSRIRTEHFPLTLESARPSHTSQYLCASTLGLSGLHRDEQFFGPGTRLTVL.

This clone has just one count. CDR3 protein: CAISGDRGNTEAFF. The CDR3 nucleotides read TGTGCCATCAGTGGGGACAGGGGCAACACTGAAGCTTTCTTT. The chain combines TRBV10-3 with TRBJ1-1, with 10 bases matching TRBD1. The V gene end was trimmed by 4 bases and the J gene end by 2 bases; junction bases not matched to a gene: 1. The CDR3 has 14 residues. CDR1 is ENHRY and CDR2 is SYGVKD in the germline V gene.

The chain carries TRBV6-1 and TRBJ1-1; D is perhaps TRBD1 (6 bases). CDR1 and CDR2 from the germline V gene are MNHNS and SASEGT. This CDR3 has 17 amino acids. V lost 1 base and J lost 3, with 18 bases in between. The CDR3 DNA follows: TGTGCCAGCAGTGAAGGTCTAGGCAGGGGTTTGCACACTGAAGCTTTCTTT. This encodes CASSEGLGRGLHTEAFF.

The CDR3 is CSVISFTGELFF. CDR3 DNA: TGCAGCGTTATTAGTTTCACCGGGGAGCTGTTTTTT. The rearrangement uses TRBV29-1 and TRBJ2-2; D is uncertain. The germline V and J ends were trimmed by 5 bases and 4 bases, with 8 bases remaining between them. The CDR3 is 12 amino acids. Looked up from germline, CDR1 is SQVTM and CDR2 is ANQGSEA.

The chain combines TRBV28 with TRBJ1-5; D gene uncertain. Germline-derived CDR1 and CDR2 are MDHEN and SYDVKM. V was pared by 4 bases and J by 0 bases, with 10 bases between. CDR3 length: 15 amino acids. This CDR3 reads CASSSSTRSNQPQHF. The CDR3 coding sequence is TGTGCCAGCAGTTCGAGTACCCGTAGCAATCAGCCCCAGCATTTT.

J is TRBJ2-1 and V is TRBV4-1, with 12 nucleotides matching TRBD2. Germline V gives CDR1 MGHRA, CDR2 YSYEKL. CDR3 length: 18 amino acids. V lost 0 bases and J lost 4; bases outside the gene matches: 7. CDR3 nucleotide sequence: TGCGCCAGCAGCCAAGATGTGACTAGCGGGAGCCGATACAATGAGCAGTTCTTC. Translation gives CASSQDVTSGSRYNEQFF.

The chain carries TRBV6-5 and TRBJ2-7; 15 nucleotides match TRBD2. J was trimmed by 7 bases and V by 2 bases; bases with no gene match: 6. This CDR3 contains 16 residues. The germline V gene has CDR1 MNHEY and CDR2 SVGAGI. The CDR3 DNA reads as TGTGCCAGCAGTTACGGACTAGCGGGAGGGCCCTGGGAGCAGTACTTC. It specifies CASSYGLAGGPWEQYF.

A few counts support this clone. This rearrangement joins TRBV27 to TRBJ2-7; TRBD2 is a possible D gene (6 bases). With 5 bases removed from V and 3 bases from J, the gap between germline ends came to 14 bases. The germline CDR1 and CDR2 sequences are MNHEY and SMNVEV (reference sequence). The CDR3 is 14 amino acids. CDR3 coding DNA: TGTGCCAGCAGTATGCGGCGGGGCCTCTACGAGCAGTACTTC. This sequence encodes CASSMRRGLYEQYF.

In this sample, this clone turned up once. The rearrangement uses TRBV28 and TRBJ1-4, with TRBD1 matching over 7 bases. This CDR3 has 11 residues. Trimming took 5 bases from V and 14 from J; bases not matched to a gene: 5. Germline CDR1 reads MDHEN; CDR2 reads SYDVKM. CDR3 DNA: TGTGCCAGCAGTATTCCAGGGGGGCTGTTTTTT. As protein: CASSIPGGLFF.

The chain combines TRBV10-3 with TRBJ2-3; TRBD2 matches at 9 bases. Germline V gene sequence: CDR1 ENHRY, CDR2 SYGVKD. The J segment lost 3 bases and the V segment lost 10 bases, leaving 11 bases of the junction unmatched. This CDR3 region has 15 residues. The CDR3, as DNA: TGTGCCACTAACGGGCTAGCGGGACCGACAGATACGCAGTATTTT. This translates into CATNGLAGPTDTQYF.

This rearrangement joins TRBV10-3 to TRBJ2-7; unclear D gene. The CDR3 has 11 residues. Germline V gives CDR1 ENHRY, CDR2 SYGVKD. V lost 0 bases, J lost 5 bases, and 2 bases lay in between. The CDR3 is CAISESNEQYF. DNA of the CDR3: TGTGCCATCAGTGAGTCTAACGAGCAGTACTTC.

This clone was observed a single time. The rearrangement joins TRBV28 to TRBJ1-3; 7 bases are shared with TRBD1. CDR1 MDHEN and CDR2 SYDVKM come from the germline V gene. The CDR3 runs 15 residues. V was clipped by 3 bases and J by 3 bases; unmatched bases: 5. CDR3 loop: CASSLDPGGGNTIYF. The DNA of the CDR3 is TGTGCCAGCAGTTTGGACCCAGGGGGTGGAAACACCATATATTTT.

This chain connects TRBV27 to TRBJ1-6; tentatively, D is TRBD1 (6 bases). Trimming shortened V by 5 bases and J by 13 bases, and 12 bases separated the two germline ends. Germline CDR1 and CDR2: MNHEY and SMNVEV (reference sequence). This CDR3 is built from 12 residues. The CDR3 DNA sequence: TGTGCCAGCAGTACTGGACAGTTTCCCCTCCACTTT. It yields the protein CASSTGQFPLHF.

DNA of the CDR3: TGTGCCTCCCAGGGGAGTAGAATGTCTGGCTACACCTTC. Translation gives CASQGSRMSGYTF. V is TRBV19 and J is TRBJ1-2; TRBD1 might be the D (6 bases). CDR1 and CDR2 (germline): LNHDA, SQIVND (reference sequence). This CDR3 contains 13 residues. With 11 bases removed from V and 7 bases from J, the gap between germline ends came to 20 bases.

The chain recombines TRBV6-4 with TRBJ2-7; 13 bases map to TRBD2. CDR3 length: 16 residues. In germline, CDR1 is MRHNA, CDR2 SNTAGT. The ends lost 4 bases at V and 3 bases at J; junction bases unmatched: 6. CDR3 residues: CASSAWTSGSNYEQYF. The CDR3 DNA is TGTGCCAGCAGTGCCTGGACTAGCGGGAGTAACTACGAGCAGTACTTC.

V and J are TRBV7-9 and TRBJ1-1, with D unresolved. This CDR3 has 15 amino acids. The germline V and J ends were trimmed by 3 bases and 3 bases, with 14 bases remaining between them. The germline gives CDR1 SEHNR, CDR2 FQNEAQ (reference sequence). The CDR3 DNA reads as TGTGCCAGCAGCTTCGTTTTCGGAGGACACACTGAAGCTTTCTTT. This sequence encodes CASSFVFGGHTEAFF.